Below, 23 T cell receptor beta chains from the same sample are listed, as sequenced in a study of T-cell memory formation after mild COVID-19. TCRdb called the 5' RACE reads again in MiXCR, with one record for every CDR3 protein. Seen here are 500,000 to 650,000 distinct CDR3 sequences, approximately 21% observed once, and the top ten hold roughly 8.3%. Sequenced sample: PBMCs or a T cell subset sorted from them (not recorded which). The origin of the receptors is an adult woman who had mild COVID-19 (a few samples of this study predate the infection). Cell type and time point are not known.

This chain connects TRBV7-2 to TRBJ2-1; 13 bases align to TRBD2. V trimming: 0 bases; J trimming: 3 bases; junction bases outside the gene matches: 2. CDR3 length equals 17 residues. CDR1 SGHTA and CDR2 FQGNSA come from the germline V gene. The CDR3 loop is CASSLAGTSGIYNEQFF. In nucleotides, the CDR3 is TGTGCCAGCAGCTTAGCTGGGACTAGCGGGATCTACAATGAGCAGTTCTTC.

The chain recombines TRBV7-8 with TRBJ2-2; D is possibly TRBD1 (5 bases). The CDR3 has 19 amino acids. Germline V CDR1 and CDR2: SGHVS, FQNEAQ. V was trimmed by 2 bases and J by 0 bases, leaving 19 bases between them. Here the CDR3 DNA reads TGTGCCAGCAGCTTACAGGGTCTCTTAGGCCCCGCGAACACCGGGGAGCTGTTTTTT. This translates into CASSLQGLLGPANTGELFF.

There are a few counts of this clonotype. The chain carries TRBV4-1 and TRBJ2-1; 16 nucleotides line up with TRBD2. The CDR3 has 19 residues. After removal of 3 bases from V and 7 bases from J, the junction contained 12 bases not matched to a gene. CDR1 MGHRA and CDR2 YSYEKL come from the germline V gene. This CDR3 is CASSHPGGTSGRAGNEQFF. CDR3 in DNA: TGCGCCAGCAGCCACCCCGGGGGGACTAGCGGGAGGGCCGGGAATGAGCAGTTCTTC.

This clonotype was detected a few times. This chain links TRBV12-3 or TRBV12-4 with TRBJ2-5; TRBD1 matches 7 bases. V was clipped by 6 bases and J by 1 base; unmatched bases: 11. The CDR3 has 16 amino acids. CDR3 residues: CASSLPMTGPQETQYF. Written as DNA, the CDR3 is TGTGCCAGCAGCCTACCCATGACAGGGCCCCAAGAGACCCAGTACTTC.

V is TRBV7-2 and J is TRBJ1-2; D ambiguous. Germline assignment: CDR1 SGHTA and CDR2 FQGNSA. Trimming left V 4 bases short and J 3 bases short, with 9 bases between. CDR3 length: 13 residues. CDR3 DNA sequence: TGTGCCAGCAGCTCAAATCGGGACTATGGCTACACCTTC. This codes for CASSSNRDYGYTF.

This clonotype was recorded a few times. The DNA of the CDR3 is TGCGCCAGCAGCTTGACCAGCGCGAGGCAAGAGACCCAGTACTTC. It translates to CASSLTSARQETQYF. The rearrangement links TRBV5-1 to TRBJ2-5; D is uncertain. The germline CDR1 and CDR2 sequences are SGHRS and YFSETQ. The CDR3 totals 15 residues. With 1 base removed from V and 2 bases from J, the gap between germline ends came to 12 bases.

The V call is TRBV7-2, the J call TRBJ2-4; D gene unclear. The CDR3 is 17 amino acids. The germline V and J ends were trimmed by 5 bases and 0 bases, with 17 bases remaining between them. Germline assignment: CDR1 SGHTA and CDR2 FQGNSA. The CDR3 here is CASSPPLGNLAKNIQYF. The DNA for the CDR3 is TGTGCCAGCAGCCCCCCCCTAGGGAATCTAGCCAAAAACATTCAGTACTTC.

A few counts support this clonotype. The rearrangement uses TRBV29-1 and TRBJ1-1; TRBD1 aligns across 7 bases. Germline CDR1 reads SQVTM; CDR2 reads ANQGSEA. The CDR3 runs 13 residues. The trim removed 3 bases at V and 6 bases at J, leaving 7 bases unmatched. The CDR3 loop is CSVEEGARAEAFF. The CDR3 DNA reads TGCAGCGTTGAGGAGGGGGCTAGAGCTGAAGCTTTCTTT.

In this sample, this clonotype turned up a few times. The genes are TRBV5-5 and TRBJ2-2; 9 bases are a match to TRBD2. The V segment lost 4 bases and the J segment 4 bases; nucleotides outside the gene matches: 8. The CDR3 consists of 16 residues. Germline lookup yields CDR1 SGHKS and CDR2 YYEKEE (reference sequence). CDR3 coding DNA: TGTGCCAGCAGCCCAATAGCGGGAGTGAGCACCGGGGAGCTGTTTTTT. The encoded protein is CASSPIAGVSTGELFF.

This clonotype was observed a few times. The chain joins TRBV11-1 to TRBJ2-1, with 9 bases that match TRBD2. Germline CDR1 reads SGHAT; CDR2 reads FQDESV (reference sequence). V trimming: 5 bases; J trimming: 8 bases; junction bases outside the gene matches: 10. The CDR3 runs 15 residues. As DNA, the CDR3 is TGTGCCAGCAGCGACCCCAGCGGGAGGTACGATGAGCAGTTCTTC. It codes for CASSDPSGRYDEQFF. The entire variable domain, with the rest obtained from reference TRBV11-1 and TRBJ2-1, is as follows: EAEVAQSPRYKITEKSQAVAFWCDPISGHATLYWYRQILGQGPELLVQFQDESVVDDSQLPKDRFSAERLKGVDSTLKIQPAELGDSAMYLCASSDPSGRYDEQFFGPGTRLTVL.

The chain carries TRBV20-1 and TRBJ1-5; 11 bases are shared with TRBD1. J was trimmed by 6 bases and V by 6 bases; bases with no gene match: 7. From germline, CDR1 is DFQATT and CDR2 SNEGSKA (reference sequence). This CDR3 is 14 amino acids long. CDR3 nucleotides: TGCAGTGCCCTGGACAGGGGGCGTAGTCAGCCCCAGCATTTT. It encodes CSALDRGRSQPQHF.

The chain carries TRBV20-1 and TRBJ1-2; possibly TRBD1 for D (6 bases). This CDR3 contains 12 residues. The V end was cut by 5 bases, the J end by 3 bases, with 10 bases between. Per germline, CDR1 DFQATT and CDR2 SNEGSKA (reference sequence). The CDR3 coding sequence is TGCAGTGCTGCGACAGGCGACTATGGCTACACCTTC. Its translation is CSAATGDYGYTF.

The gene calls are TRBV30 and TRBJ2-7, with D perhaps matching TRBD1 (5 bases). In germline, CDR1 is GTSNPN, CDR2 SVGIG (reference sequence). Trimming left V 5 bases short and J 2 bases short, with 13 bases between. The CDR3 extends over 13 amino acids. CDR3 nucleotides: TGTGCCTGGGCGCCAGGGTCCGCCTACGAGCAGTACTTC. Translating gives CAWAPGSAYEQYF.

The chain is built from TRBV7-8 and TRBJ1-5; the D gene is possibly TRBD1 (6 bases). The V end lost 5 bases, the J end lost 5 bases, and 19 bases lay between the germline ends. This CDR3 contains 16 residues. In germline, CDR1 is SGHVS, CDR2 FQNEAQ. The chain's CDR3 is CASSPRGGVLYQPQHF. The CDR3 DNA sequence: TGTGCCAGCAGCCCGAGGGGGGGTGTCCTTTATCAGCCCCAGCATTTT. Drawing the rest from reference TRBV7-8 and TRBJ1-5, the complete variable domain is GAGVSQSPRYKVAKRGQDVALRCDPISGHVSLFWYQQALGQGPEFLTYFQNEAQLDKSGLPSDRFFAERPEGSVSTLKIQRTQQEDSAVYLCASSPRGGVLYQPQHFGDGTRLSIL.

The V gene is TRBV11-2, the J gene TRBJ2-7; no clear D gene. Trimming removed 0 bases from V and 6 bases from J, with 9 bases in between. Germline CDR1 SGHAT, CDR2 FQNNGV. This CDR3 region has 13 residues. The CDR3 protein is CASSLDTGVEQYF. The CDR3 region has the DNA TGTGCCAGCAGCTTAGATACGGGCGTCGAGCAGTACTTC.

The chain has TRBV20-1 and TRBJ2-1; no clear D. Trimming took off 3 bases at V and 9 bases at J, with 12 bases between the two ends. This CDR3 has 12 amino acids. Germline CDR1 is DFQATT and CDR2 is SNEGSKA (reference sequence). CDR3 coding DNA: TGCAGTGCTAGGCGGCACTCGGGTGAGCAGTTCTTC. This codes for CSARRHSGEQFF.

This clonotype came up a few times. This chain connects TRBV30 to TRBJ1-3, with D possibly being TRBD1 (5 bases). The germline V gene encodes CDR1 GTSNPN and CDR2 SVGIG (reference sequence). Trimming took 1 base from V and 0 from J, leaving 13 bases between them. The CDR3 contains 16 residues. CDR3 protein: CAWSDGGEFSGNTIYF. CDR3 bases: TGTGCCTGGAGTGACGGAGGGGAATTCTCTGGAAACACCATATATTTT.

This clonotype was found a few times. V and J are TRBV9 and TRBJ2-2; D remains unclear. The CDR3 spans 15 residues. Germline CDR1 and CDR2: SGDLS and YYNGEE. The V and J ends lost 1 base and 3 bases respectively, with 10 bases between them. CDR3 DNA sequence: TGTGCCAGCAGCGTACGCCCTTTTTACACCGGGGAGCTGTTTTTT. The encoded protein is CASSVRPFYTGELFF.

The V gene is TRBV11-3, the J gene TRBJ2-2, with 8 bases fitting TRBD2. CDR3 length equals 17 residues. The germline V gene has CDR1 SGHNT and CDR2 YENEEA. Unmatched junction bases numbered 12, after V lost 5 bases and J lost 4 bases. CDR3 loop: CASSLGAGTRRTGELFF. The CDR3 region has the DNA TGTGCCAGCAGCCTTGGAGCTGGGACTAGACGCACCGGGGAGCTGTTTTTT.

The chain uses TRBV12-3 or TRBV12-4 and TRBJ1-5, with 7 bases fitting TRBD1. V trimming: 6 bases; J trimming: 6 bases; junction bases outside the gene matches: 11. The CDR3 runs to 15 residues. The CDR3 DNA is TGTGCCAGCAGCCCTTGGGAAGGACAGGCTCAGCCCCAGCATTTT. Translation: CASSPWEGQAQPQHF.

This clonotype was picked up many times. The genes are TRBV18 and TRBJ2-3; 7 bases match TRBD1. The J segment lost 5 bases and the V segment lost 3 bases, leaving 2 bases of the junction unmatched. The germline V gene encodes CDR1 KGHSH and CDR2 LQKENI. The CDR3 is 13 residues long. CDR3 DNA sequence: TGTGCCAGCTCACCGCCAGGGGGAGATACGCAGTATTTT. Its translation is CASSPPGGDTQYF.

The chain couples TRBV19 to TRBJ1-1; D remains unclear. This CDR3 has 16 amino acids. Per the germline V gene, CDR1 is LNHDA and CDR2 is SQIVND (reference sequence). The V end was cut by 3 bases, the J end by 0 bases, with 14 bases between. The CDR3 is CASSIRLVGVNTEAFF. CDR3 in DNA: TGTGCCAGTAGTATCCGCCTTGTAGGTGTGAACACTGAAGCTTTCTTT.

This sequence joins TRBV19 and TRBJ2-1; D is perhaps TRBD2 (6 bases). With 5 bases removed from V and 10 bases from J, the gap between germline ends came to 15 bases. Germline lookup yields CDR1 LNHDA and CDR2 SQIVND (reference sequence). There are 13 residues in the CDR3. CDR3 sequence: CASSSGEIEEQFF. CDR3 nucleotide sequence: TGTGCCAGTAGTTCGGGGGAGATCGAGGAGCAGTTCTTC.